The 21 T cell receptor beta chains below all came from one sample that was sequenced in a study of cytomegalovirus exposure and HLA in healthy donors. PCR amplification relied on 60 Vbeta primers (plus 13 Jbeta primers). The assay was immunoSEQ multiplex PCR, and TCRdb's table has in-frame clones only and misses some. Among 100,000 or so clones listed, around 76% were seen once. What was sequenced was PBMCs. The receptors stem from a man aged 30 to 39 in good health and CMV-seropositive.

The chain recombines TRBV2 with TRBJ1-1; 7 nucleotides match TRBD1. Per germline, CDR1 SNHLY and CDR2 FYNNEI. Germline trimming cut 7 bases from V and 4 bases from J; bases unmatched to any gene: 12. The CDR3 loop spans 15 amino acids. The CDR3 coding sequence is TGTGCCAGCAAGAGGACAGGTGGGGCAGGCACTGAAGCTTTCTTT. Residues: CASKRTGGAGTEAFF.

The chain links TRBV18 to TRBJ2-1; D not resolved. The length of the CDR3 is 17 residues. Trimming stripped 0 bases from V and 0 bases from J, with 12 bases between. Germline V gene data show CDR1 as KGHSH and CDR2 as LQKENI. The CDR3 reads CASSPPWATSSYNEQFF. CDR3 nucleotide sequence: TGTGCCAGCTCACCACCGTGGGCGACCTCCTCCTACAATGAGCAGTTCTTC.

The rearrangement joins TRBV30 to TRBJ1-5; weak D call: TRBD1 (5 bases). This CDR3 spans 14 amino acids. CDR1 is GTSNPN, CDR2 SVGIG, per germline (reference sequence). Trimming took 2 bases from V and 0 from J, leaving 8 bases between them. The CDR3 DNA follows: TGTGCCTGGAGTCAGGGTAGTAGCAATCAGCCCCAGCATTTT. Translating gives CAWSQGSSNQPQHF.

The rearrangement links TRBV5-6 to TRBJ2-2; no firm D call. CDR1 and CDR2 (germline): SGHDT, YYEEEE. The CDR3 length is 14 residues. Trimming shortened V by 0 bases and J by 1 base, and 4 bases separated the two germline ends. The CDR3 spells CASSLGQNTGELFF. The CDR3 DNA sequence: TGTGCCAGCAGCTTGGGACAGAACACCGGGGAGCTGTTTTTT. Looking up the rest from reference TRBV5-6 and TRBJ2-2 gives the full variable domain: DAGVTQSPTHLIKTRGQQVTLRCSPKSGHDTVSWYQQALGQGPQFIFQYYEEEERQRGNFPDRFSGHQFPNYSSELNVNALLLGDSALYLCASSLGQNTGELFFGEGSRLTVL.

This rearrangement joins TRBV18 to TRBJ2-7; 7 positions match TRBD1. This CDR3 is built from 14 residues. The junction had 4 bases not matched to a gene; V was cut back by 3 bases and J by 2 bases. From germline, CDR1 is KGHSH and CDR2 LQKENI. The DNA for the CDR3 is TGTGCCAGCTCACCCGACAGGGTCACCTACGAGCAGTACTTC. Its translation is CASSPDRVTYEQYF.

The chain uses TRBV30 and TRBJ2-5; D uncertain. The end of the DNA aligns better with TRBJ2-7, so the J call may be wrong. CDR1 is GTSNPN, CDR2 SVGIG, per germline (reference sequence). The CDR3 covers 11 residues. CDR3 nucleotide sequence: TGTGCCTGGAGTTCGGTGTACGAGCAGTACTTC. Translation gives CAWSSVYEQYF.

The rearrangement links TRBV19 to TRBJ2-7, with 10 bases aligning to TRBD1. CDR1 is LNHDA and CDR2 is SQIVND in the germline V gene (reference sequence). V trimming: 5 bases; J trimming: 2 bases; junction bases outside the gene matches: 6. The CDR3 totals 15 residues. The CDR3 region has the DNA TGTGCCAGTAGTTCGGACAGGGGGTTAGCCTACGAGCAGTACTTC. Protein sequence: CASSSDRGLAYEQYF.

The chain uses TRBV9 and TRBJ2-2; no clear D gene. CDR3 length: 13 residues. Germline lookup yields CDR1 SGDLS and CDR2 YYNGEE. V dropped 4 bases and J dropped 4 bases, with 8 bases sitting between them. CDR3 amino acids: CASSTRSTGELFF. The CDR3, as DNA: TGTGCCAGCAGCACCCGTAGCACCGGGGAGCTGTTTTTT.

This clone was detected once. The chain couples TRBV25-1 to TRBJ2-5, with 7 bases that match TRBD2. J was trimmed by 0 bases and V by 8 bases; bases with no gene match: 12. The CDR3 covers 16 residues. Per germline, CDR1 MGHDK and CDR2 SYGVNS. DNA for the CDR3: TGTGCCAGCCGATCCTCCCTGCGGGGGAACCAAGAGACCCAGTACTTC. It codes for CASRSSLRGNQETQYF.

This chain links TRBV18 with TRBJ1-5; D is uncertain. The CDR3 is 15 amino acids. V lost 3 bases, J lost 4 bases, and 13 bases lay in between. Germline V gives CDR1 KGHSH, CDR2 LQKENI. The CDR3 region has the DNA TGTGCCAGCTCACCGGTAGGGTCGGGGAATCAGCCCCAGCATTTT. Amino acid sequence: CASSPVGSGNQPQHF.

V gene TRBV6-6 combines with J gene TRBJ2-5; the match to TRBD2 covers 7 bases. The junction had 5 bases not matched to a gene; V was cut back by 5 bases and J by 5 bases. Germline lookup yields CDR1 MNHNY and CDR2 SVGAGI (reference sequence). The CDR3 extends over 13 amino acids. The CDR3 loop reads CASSDGGRETQYF. In DNA, the CDR3 is TGTGCCAGCAGTGACGGGGGGAGGGAGACCCAGTACTTC.

V and J are TRBV30 and TRBJ1-1, with 10 nucleotides matching TRBD1. The junction had 6 bases not matched to a gene; V was cut back by 2 bases and J by 6 bases. Per the germline V gene, CDR1 is GTSNPN and CDR2 is SVGIG (reference sequence). The CDR3 is made up of 14 amino acids. CDR3 loop: CAWSTGQGQAEAFF. In nucleotides, the CDR3 is TGTGCCTGGAGTACGGGACAGGGGCAAGCTGAAGCTTTCTTT. Together with reference TRBV30 and TRBJ1-1, the CDR3 gives the full variable domain: SQTIHQWPATLVQPVGSPLSLECTVEGTSNPNLYWYRQAAGRGLQLLFYSVGIGQISSEVPQNLSASRPQDRQFILSSKKLLLSDSGFYLCAWSTGQGQAEAFFGQGTRLTVV.

This chain joins TRBV29-1 and TRBJ2-7; D is possibly TRBD2 (5 bases). The CDR3 contains 16 residues. CDR1 and CDR2 from the germline V gene are SQVTM and ANQGSEA. V dropped 3 bases and J dropped 0 bases, with 18 bases sitting between them. This chain's CDR3 is CSVEGTPNGNSYEQYF. For the CDR3, the DNA is TGCAGCGTTGAGGGCACCCCCAACGGGAACTCCTACGAGCAGTACTTC.

For this clone: Other DNA sequences in the sample encode the same CDR3. The chain carries TRBV28 and TRBJ1-6; D perhaps matches TRBD1 (5 bases). The CDR3 covers 14 residues. The germline CDR1 and CDR2 sequences are MDHEN and SYDVKM. The V end was cut by 2 bases, the J end by 10 bases, with 12 bases between. The CDR3 region has the DNA TGTGCCAGCAGTTTAGGACAAAGCAGGTCACCCCTCCACTTT. It translates to CASSLGQSRSPLHF.

V gene TRBV5-4 combines with J gene TRBJ2-5; 10 nucleotides agree with TRBD1. The germline gives CDR1 SGHNT, CDR2 YYREEE (reference sequence). This CDR3 region has 15 residues. J lost 5 bases, V lost 6 bases, and 10 bases had no gene match. The chain's CDR3 is CASTTGTGDMETQYF. The DNA of the CDR3 is TGTGCCAGCACCACCGGGACAGGGGATATGGAGACCCAGTACTTC.

This rearrangement joins TRBV4-2 to TRBJ2-7; 8 nucleotides line up with TRBD2. Trimming took 0 bases from V and 0 from J; bases not matched to a gene: 4. Germline CDR1 is LGHNA and CDR2 is YNFKEQ. The CDR3 loop spans 16 amino acids. The CDR3 loop is CASSQDRGLVSYEQYF. The CDR3 DNA is TGTGCCAGCAGCCAAGATAGGGGACTAGTCTCCTACGAGCAGTACTTC.

This sequence joins TRBV7-9 and TRBJ1-2; D not certain. CDR3 length: 15 residues. Germline CDR1 and CDR2: SEHNR and FQNEAQ (reference sequence). V shed 5 bases and J shed 4 bases, with 17 bases lying between them. The CDR3 spells CASSPSVGVPYGYTF. The CDR3 DNA reads as TGTGCCAGCAGCCCGTCGGTCGGGGTCCCCTATGGCTACACCTTC.

V and J are TRBV27 and TRBJ1-5, with a weak D call TRBD1 (5 bases). V lost 0 bases, J lost 7 bases, and 10 bases lay in between. This CDR3 spans 14 amino acids. Germline V CDR1 and CDR2: MNHEY, SMNVEV (reference sequence). CDR3 protein: CASSLSGAGQPQHF. The CDR3 DNA is TGTGCCAGCAGTTTATCAGGGGCGGGGCAGCCCCAGCATTTT.

In DNA, the CDR3 is TGTGCCAGCAGCGTAGCGGTGACAGGGGGCAACACTGAAGCTTTCTTT. This encodes CASSVAVTGGNTEAFF. This chain connects TRBV9 to TRBJ1-1, with TRBD1 matching 10 bases. The germline CDR1 and CDR2 sequences are SGDLS and YYNGEE. The CDR3 runs to 16 residues. Germline trimming cut 0 bases from V and 2 bases from J; bases unmatched to any gene: 4.

The chain links TRBV5-1 to TRBJ1-1; a possible D gene is TRBD1 (6 bases). With 3 bases removed from V and 4 bases from J, the gap between germline ends came to 10 bases. Germline V gene sequence: CDR1 SGHRS, CDR2 YFSETQ. The CDR3 extends over 13 amino acids. CDR3: CASSSGQTTEAFF. The CDR3 coding sequence is TGCGCCAGCAGCTCGGGACAAACCACTGAAGCTTTCTTT. The full variable domain, with the rest looked up from reference TRBV5-1 and TRBJ1-1, is KAGVTQTPRYLIKTRGQQVTLSCSPISGHRSVSWYQQTPGQGLQFLFEYFSETQRNKGNFPGRFSGRQFSNSRSEMNVSTLELGDSALYLCASSSGQTTEAFFGQGTRLTVV.

This rearrangement joins TRBV2 to TRBJ2-7, with 8 bases identical to TRBD1. The germline gives CDR1 SNHLY, CDR2 FYNNEI. The CDR3 contains 15 residues. J gave up 3 bases and V 4 bases, and 8 bases lay outside the gene matches. DNA for the CDR3: TGTGCCAGCAGTGGGCCCGGACAGGGATTCTACGAGCAGTACTTC. Protein: CASSGPGQGFYEQYF.